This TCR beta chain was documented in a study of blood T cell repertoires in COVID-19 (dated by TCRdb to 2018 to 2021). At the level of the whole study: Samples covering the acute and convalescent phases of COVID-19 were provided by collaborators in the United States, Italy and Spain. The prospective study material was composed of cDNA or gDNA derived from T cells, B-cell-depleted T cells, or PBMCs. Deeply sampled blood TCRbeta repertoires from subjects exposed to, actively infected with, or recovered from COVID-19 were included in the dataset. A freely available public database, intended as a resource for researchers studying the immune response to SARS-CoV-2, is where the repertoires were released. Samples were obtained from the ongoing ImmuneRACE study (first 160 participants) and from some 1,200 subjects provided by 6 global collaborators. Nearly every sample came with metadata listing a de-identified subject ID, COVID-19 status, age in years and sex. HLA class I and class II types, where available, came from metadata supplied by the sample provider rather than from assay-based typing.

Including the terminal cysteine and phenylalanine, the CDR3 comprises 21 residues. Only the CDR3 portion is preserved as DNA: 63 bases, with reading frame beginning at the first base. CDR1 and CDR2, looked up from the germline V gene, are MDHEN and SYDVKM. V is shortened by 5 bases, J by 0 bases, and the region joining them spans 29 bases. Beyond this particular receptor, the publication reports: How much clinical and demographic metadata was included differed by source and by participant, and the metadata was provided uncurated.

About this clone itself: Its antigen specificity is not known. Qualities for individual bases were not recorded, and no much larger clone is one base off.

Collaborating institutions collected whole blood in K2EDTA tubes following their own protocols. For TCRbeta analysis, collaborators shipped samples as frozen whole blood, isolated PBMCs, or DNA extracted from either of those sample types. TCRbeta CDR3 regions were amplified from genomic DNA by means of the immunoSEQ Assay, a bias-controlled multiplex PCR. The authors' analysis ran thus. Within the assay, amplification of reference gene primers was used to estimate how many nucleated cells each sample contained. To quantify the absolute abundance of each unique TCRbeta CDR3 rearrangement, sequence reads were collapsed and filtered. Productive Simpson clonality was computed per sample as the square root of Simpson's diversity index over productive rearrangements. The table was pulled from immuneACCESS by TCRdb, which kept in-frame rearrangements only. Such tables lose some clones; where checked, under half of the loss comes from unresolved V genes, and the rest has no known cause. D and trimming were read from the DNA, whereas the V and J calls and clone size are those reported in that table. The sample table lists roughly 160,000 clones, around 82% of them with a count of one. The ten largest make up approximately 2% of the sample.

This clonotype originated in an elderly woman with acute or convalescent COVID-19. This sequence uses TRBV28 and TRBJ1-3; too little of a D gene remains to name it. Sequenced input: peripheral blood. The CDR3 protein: CASSPELGNRGVSLSGNTIYF. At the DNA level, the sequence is TGTGCCAGCAGTCCCGAACTGGGCAATCGGGGAGTCTCTCTCTCTGGAAACACCATATATTTT.